Following are 13 T cell receptor beta chains from one sample sequenced in a study of Tregs in tolerant kidney transplant recipients (dated by TCRdb to the late 2010s). Libraries came from the immunoSEQ multiplex PCR assay. Sourced from immuneACCESS, this table was stored by TCRdb with only in-frame sequences that have V and J called. A share of the clones is absent; for the studies checked, an unresolved V gene accounts for under half, and the remainder has no known explanation. For this sample the table gives about 240,000 clones, of which more than 65% were detected only once. The biggest ten clones account for about 0.58% of the sample. The sample was CD4+ T cells from blood. These receptor sequences come from a human donor in good health.

The chain is built from TRBV27 and TRBJ2-5; 9 bases map to TRBD1. After removal of 7 bases from V and 5 bases from J, the junction contained 14 bases not matched to a gene. Germline V CDR1 and CDR2: MNHEY, SMNVEV (reference sequence). CDR3 length: 16 amino acids. The CDR3 DNA reads as TGTGCCAGCAAGGCCCCCGGACAGGGGATCGTTGAGACCCAGTACTTC. Its translation is CASKAPGQGIVETQYF.

This clone has just a few counts. The chain combines TRBV18 with TRBJ1-1; D might be TRBD1 (6 bases). V lost 2 bases, J lost 1 base, and 8 bases lay in between. Looked up from germline, CDR1 is KGHSH and CDR2 is LQKENI. The CDR3 has 14 residues. The CDR3 here is CASSPSGANTEAFF. The CDR3 DNA is TGTGCCAGCTCACCATCGGGGGCGAACACTGAAGCTTTCTTT.

The chain links TRBV7-9 to TRBJ2-5; D is perhaps TRBD2 (5 bases). The CDR3 totals 14 residues. V was pared by 2 bases and J by 4 bases, with 11 bases between. From germline, CDR1 is SEHNR and CDR2 FQNEAQ (reference sequence). This CDR3 reads CASSLQRTRETQYF. As DNA, the CDR3 is TGTGCCAGCAGCTTACAAAGGACTCGAGAGACCCAGTACTTC. The full variable domain, with the rest looked up from reference TRBV7-9 and TRBJ2-5, is DTGVSQNPRHKITKRGQNVTFRCDPISEHNRLYWYRQTLGQGPEFLTYFQNEAQLEKSRLLSDRFSAERPKGSFSTLEIQRTEQGDSAMYLCASSLQRTRETQYFGPGTRLLVL.

A remark on this clone: One junction end disagrees with the germline gene, perhaps due to a read error. The chain links TRBV11-2 to TRBJ1-3; TRBD1 matches 8 bases. This CDR3 contains 16 residues. Germline CDR1 and CDR2: SGHAT and FQNNGV. The CDR3 DNA follows: TGTGCCAGCAGCTCTGGCCGGACAGGGCCTGGGAACACCATATATTTT. This sequence encodes CASSSGRTGPGNTIYF.

The sample holds a few counts of this clone. The same CDR3 can be traced to other DNA sequences in this sample. The chain links TRBV2 to TRBJ2-5; the D gene is possibly TRBD2 (7 bases). The V end lost 7 bases, the J end lost 2 bases, and 14 bases lay between the germline ends. This CDR3 has 14 residues. Germline V gene sequence: CDR1 SNHLY, CDR2 FYNNEI. CDR3 residues: CASNEGGGQETQYF. In nucleotides, the CDR3 is TGTGCCAGCAACGAGGGAGGGGGTCAAGAGACCCAGTACTTC.

The chain couples TRBV10-2 to TRBJ1-1; weak D call: TRBD1 (5 bases). V lost 2 bases, J lost 1 base, and 14 bases lay in between. In germline, CDR1 is WSHSY, CDR2 SAAADI. The CDR3 loop spans 16 amino acids. The CDR3 sequence: CASSEAPQGRNTEAFF. In DNA form, the CDR3 reads TGCGCCAGCAGTGAGGCCCCCCAGGGAAGGAACACTGAAGCTTTCTTT.

This sequence joins TRBV5-4 and TRBJ1-1; D is undetermined. Trimming removed 4 bases at V and 3 bases at J, with 16 bases between. There are 15 residues in the CDR3. CDR1 SGHNT and CDR2 YYREEE come from the germline V gene (reference sequence). The CDR3 DNA reads TGTGCCAGCAGCCAAAGGCGCGGGATGGACACTGAAGCTTTCTTT. Translation gives CASSQRRGMDTEAFF. The whole variable domain, remainder taken from reference TRBV5-4 and TRBJ1-1, is ETGVTQSPTHLIKTRGQQVTLRCSSQSGHNTVSWYQQALGQGPQFIFQYYREEENGRGNFPPRFSGLQFPNYSSELNVNALELDDSALYLCASSQRRGMDTEAFFGQGTRLTVV.

This rearrangement joins TRBV10-1 to TRBJ2-7, with a tentative D call TRBD1 (6 bases). CDR3 length equals 14 residues. Trimming took off 3 bases at V and 2 bases at J, with 11 bases between the two ends. Germline CDR1 reads WNHNN; CDR2 reads SYGVQD (reference sequence). CDR3 loop: CASSEGGIAYEQYF. Written as DNA, the CDR3 is TGCGCCAGCAGTGAAGGGGGTATCGCCTACGAGCAGTACTTC.

A single count supports this clone. The rearrangement joins TRBV19 to TRBJ1-5; TRBD1 matches 9 bases. Germline V lookup: CDR1 LNHDA, CDR2 SQIVND (reference sequence). The CDR3 is made up of 15 amino acids. The J segment lost 1 base and the V segment lost 6 bases, leaving 4 bases of the junction unmatched. CDR3 DNA sequence: TGTGCCAGTAGCACAGGGGGCGGGAGCAATCAGCCCCAGCATTTT. As protein: CASSTGGGSNQPQHF.

This clone has a single count. The genes are TRBV27 and TRBJ1-1; a possible D gene is TRBD1 (6 bases). The V gene's germline CDR1 is MNHEY and CDR2 SMNVEV (reference sequence). This CDR3 spans 13 amino acids. V was shortened by 8 bases and J by 9 bases, with 19 bases between the two germline ends. CDR3 protein: CASLQRGGGQAFF. CDR3 nucleotides: TGTGCCAGCCTTCAGCGGGGGGGCGGACAAGCTTTCTTT.

The rearrangement uses TRBV5-8 and TRBJ2-7; TRBD2 matches 9 bases. There are 14 residues in the CDR3. Germline CDR1 and CDR2: SGHTS and YDEGEE. With 0 bases clipped from V and 4 bases from J, the junction kept 2 bases outside the gene matches. The CDR3 sequence: CASSLGGRAYEQYF. CDR3 in DNA: TGTGCCAGCAGCTTGGGCGGGAGGGCTTACGAGCAGTACTTC.

The rearrangement links TRBV15 to TRBJ2-2; D unresolved. The CDR3 is 15 residues long. The ends were cut back, 4 bases at V and 3 bases at J, with 12 bases in the middle. Germline CDR1 is LNHNV and CDR2 is YYDKDF (reference sequence). The CDR3 nucleotides are TGTGCCACCAGCACTCCCCTTAGGGACACCGGGGAGCTGTTTTTT. Protein product: CATSTPLRDTGELFF.

This clone was observed a few times. The chain is built from TRBV7-9 and TRBJ1-2, with D maybe TRBD1 (5 bases). Germline CDR1 reads SEHNR; CDR2 reads FQNEAQ (reference sequence). The CDR3 runs to 13 residues. V was trimmed by 0 bases and J by 8 bases, leaving 10 bases between them. The CDR3 region has the DNA TGTGCCAGCAGCTTAGCGCGGCAGGGAGGCTACACCTTC. Protein product: CASSLARQGGYTF.